The 24 T cell receptor beta chains in this list originate from one sample, sequenced in a study of T cell responses to AZD1222 COVID-19 vaccine. The protocol was immunoSEQ multiplex PCR, while the TCRdb copy is restricted to in-frame clones and leaves out a portion. This repertoire shows roughly 180,000 clones, about 90% found once; its top ten account for less than 0.55%. The starting material was peripheral blood, obtained on day 0 of AZD1222 vaccination. All receptors derive from an adult in good health.

This rearrangement joins TRBV4-2 to TRBJ2-7; 10 bases align to TRBD2. Germline V CDR1 and CDR2: LGHNA, YNFKEQ. The CDR3 runs to 16 residues. J lost 2 bases, V lost 2 bases, and 6 bases had no gene match. The CDR3 DNA reads TGTGCCAGCAGCCAACAACGGACTAGCGGTACCTACGAGCAGTACTTC. Translating gives CASSQQRTSGTYEQYF.

This clone was picked up one time. The chain links TRBV24-1 to TRBJ2-2; TRBD1 agrees at 9 bases. In germline, CDR1 is KGHDR, CDR2 SFDVKD. The CDR3 extends over 16 amino acids. The junction had 7 bases not matched to a gene; V was cut back by 5 bases and J by 4 bases. The CDR3 region has the DNA TGTGCCACCAGTGTGGTAGGGACAGGGCCCACCGGGGAGCTGTTTTTT. Protein sequence: CATSVVGTGPTGELFF.

This chain links TRBV11-2 with TRBJ1-1; TRBD1 matches at 9 bases. Germline V gene lookup returns CDR1 SGHAT and CDR2 FQNNGV. V lost 5 bases, J lost 4 bases, and 11 bases stayed unmatched. The CDR3 consists of 16 residues. The chain's CDR3 is CASSPPTGQGTTEAFF. In DNA, the CDR3 is TGTGCCAGCAGCCCCCCGACGGGACAGGGTACCACTGAAGCTTTCTTT. Full variable domain (missing parts from reference TRBV11-2 and TRBJ1-1): EAGVAQSPRYKIIEKRQSVAFWCNPISGHATLYWYQQILGQGPKLLIQFQNNGVVDDSQLPKDRFSAERLKGVDSTLKIQPAKLEDSAVYLCASSPPTGQGTTEAFFGQGTRLTVV.

The CDR3 DNA follows: TGTGCCAGCAGTGAAAGGGGACGGTCTTCAGGGAATGAGCAGTTCTTC. Translation gives CASSERGRSSGNEQFF. The rearrangement joins TRBV2 to TRBJ2-1; D is tentatively TRBD1 or TRBD2 (5 bases each). V shed 2 bases and J shed 7 bases, with 18 bases lying between them. The CDR3 sequence is 16 residues long. Per the germline V gene, CDR1 is SNHLY and CDR2 is FYNNEI.

This chain joins TRBV11-2 and TRBJ1-1, with D possibly being TRBD1 (6 bases). Deletions cut 5 bases from V and 11 bases from J, with 18 bases between. This CDR3 has 13 residues. From germline, CDR1 is SGHAT and CDR2 FQNNGV. In nucleotides, the CDR3 is TGTGCCAGCAGCCGGGACACCTCGACGGGGGCTTTCTTT. Protein: CASSRDTSTGAFF.

This chain links TRBV5-5 with TRBJ2-5; TRBD2 aligns across 12 bases. This CDR3 has 16 residues. Germline CDR1 SGHKS, CDR2 YYEKEE (reference sequence). The trim removed 2 bases at V and 4 bases at J, leaving 6 bases unmatched. This chain's CDR3 is CASSFVLAGGLETQYF. CDR3 nucleotide sequence: TGTGCCAGCAGCTTTGTGCTAGCGGGGGGGCTAGAGACCCAGTACTTC.

This chain links TRBV20-1 with TRBJ2-4; maybe TRBD2 (6 bases). This CDR3 has 14 amino acids. Germline-derived CDR1 and CDR2 are DFQATT and SNEGSKA (reference sequence). V was trimmed by 3 bases and J by 8 bases, leaving 17 bases between them. The CDR3, as DNA: TGCAGTGCTAGTTTCCGGGCAGGAGGGGACATTCAGTACTTC. Its protein product is CSASFRAGGDIQYF.

In this sample, this clone turned up once. The CDR3 sequence is CASSPGQGAEAFF. As DNA, the CDR3 is TGTGCCAGCAGCCCAGGACAGGGCGCTGAAGCTTTCTTT. The chain couples TRBV9 to TRBJ1-1; 8 positions agree with TRBD1. Germline assignment: CDR1 SGDLS and CDR2 YYNGEE. The junction had 5 bases not matched to a gene; V was cut back by 4 bases and J by 6 bases. CDR3 size: 13 residues.

Concerning this clone itself: One end of the junction fails to match germline, which may point to a read error. This chain joins TRBV11-2 and TRBJ1-4, with D perhaps matching TRBD1 (5 bases). The CDR3 extends over 15 amino acids. Germline CDR1 SGHAT, CDR2 FQNNGV. This CDR3 is CASSSRTPNNGKLFF. CDR3 sequence (DNA): TGTGCCAGCAGCTCAAGGACACCTAATAATGGAAAACTGTTTTTT.

J is TRBJ2-1 and V is TRBV9; 7 bases are a match to TRBD1. Germline CDR1 reads SGDLS; CDR2 reads YYNGEE. Trimming took 7 bases from V and 6 from J; bases not matched to a gene: 10. This CDR3 is built from 14 residues. The CDR3: CASGKGASGNEQFF. CDR3 nucleotides: TGTGCCAGCGGTAAGGGGGCGAGTGGCAATGAGCAGTTCTTC.

This clone showed up just a few times. The rearrangement uses TRBV6-4 and TRBJ1-2; D gene ambiguous. The CDR3 is 12 amino acids. The germline V gene has CDR1 MRHNA and CDR2 SNTAGT. Trimming took 0 bases from V and 6 from J, leaving 5 bases between them. The CDR3 loop is CASSDSGDGYTF. The CDR3 nucleotides are TGTGCCAGCAGTGACTCTGGGGATGGCTACACCTTC.

V is TRBV6-5 and J is TRBJ2-3; 7 nucleotides line up with TRBD1. The CDR3 length is 14 residues. The V gene's germline CDR1 is MNHEY and CDR2 SVGAGI. With V trimmed by 6 bases and J by 3 bases, 6 bases remained unmatched. The CDR3 DNA reads as TGTGCCAGCAGCCGTAGACAGGGAACAGATACGCAGTATTTT. Translated, it gives CASSRRQGTDTQYF.

This chain joins TRBV7-3 and TRBJ2-3; 7 bases are shared with TRBD2. The CDR3 extends over 12 amino acids. V lost 4 bases, J lost 5 bases, and 0 bases stayed unmatched. Germline V gene lookup returns CDR1 SGHTA and CDR2 FQGTGA. The CDR3 loop is CASSSGGDTQYF. CDR3 sequence (DNA): TGTGCCAGCAGCTCGGGGGGAGATACGCAGTATTTT.

The CDR3 spells CATSSKGTWRVNEQFF. The CDR3 coding sequence is TGTGCCACCAGCAGCAAGGGAACCTGGCGCGTCAATGAGCAGTTCTTC. The V and J genes are TRBV15 and TRBJ2-1, with D hard to call. CDR1 and CDR2 (germline): LNHNV, YYDKDF (reference sequence). V shed 3 bases and J shed 6 bases, with 18 bases lying between them. The CDR3 has 16 amino acids. Variable domain in full (rest from reference TRBV15 and TRBJ2-1): DAMVIQNPRYQVTQFGKPVTLSCSQTLNHNVMYWYQQKSSQAPKLLFHYYDKDFNNEADTPDNFQSRRPNTSFCFLDIRSPGLGDTAMYLCATSSKGTWRVNEQFFGPGTRLTVL.

The chain has TRBV10-3 and TRBJ2-3; D tentatively fits TRBD1 or TRBD2 (5 bases each). This CDR3 is 12 amino acids long. The germline V gene has CDR1 ENHRY and CDR2 SYGVKD. Trimming removed 6 bases at V and 2 bases at J, with 6 bases between. CDR3 sequence reads: CAIRGTTDTQYF. In DNA form, the CDR3 reads TGTGCCATCAGGGGGACCACAGATACGCAGTATTTT.

This chain connects TRBV27 to TRBJ1-6; a possible D gene is TRBD1 (5 bases). Trimming pared 3 bases from V and 12 bases from J, leaving 12 bases between. CDR3 length: 13 amino acids. Germline values: CDR1 MNHEY, CDR2 SMNVEV (reference sequence). CDR3: CASSFGTGGPLHF. CDR3 DNA sequence: TGTGCCAGCAGTTTCGGGACCGGGGGACCCCTCCACTTT.

This chain joins TRBV6-5 and TRBJ1-4; TRBD1 agrees at 9 bases. This CDR3 comprises 12 residues. V was clipped by 6 bases and J by 8 bases; unmatched bases: 1. CDR1 is MNHEY, CDR2 SVGAGI, per germline. The CDR3 DNA is TGTGCCAGCAGGACAGGGGGGGAAAAACTGTTTTTT. This sequence encodes CASRTGGEKLFF.

V gene TRBV27 combines with J gene TRBJ2-1, with 9 bases fitting TRBD1. Unmatched junction bases numbered 14, after V lost 9 bases and J lost 8 bases. Germline-derived CDR1 and CDR2 are MNHEY and SMNVEV (reference sequence). This CDR3 is built from 15 residues. The CDR3 reads CASTPGQGTLDEQFF. As DNA, the CDR3 is TGTGCCAGTACTCCGGGACAGGGTACTCTGGATGAGCAGTTCTTC.

CDR3 sequence: CASSSGHEQFF. Here the CDR3 DNA reads TGTGCCAGCAGTTCCGGCCATGAGCAGTTCTTC. The chain has TRBV12-3 or TRBV12-4 and TRBJ2-1; D is uncertain. V gave up 4 bases and J gave up 8 bases, with 6 bases separating them. The CDR3 sequence is 11 residues long.

The CDR3 loop is CASSVYSNSYNEQFF. DNA of the CDR3: TGTGCCAGCAGCGTATATTCGAACAGTTACAATGAGCAGTTCTTC. This chain uses TRBV9 with TRBJ2-1; no reliable D call. The CDR3 extends over 15 amino acids. V was pared by 1 base and J by 4 bases, with 12 bases between. CDR1 is SGDLS, CDR2 YYNGEE, per germline.

A few counts support this clone. The chain joins TRBV2 to TRBJ2-7; the D gene is possibly TRBD1 (6 bases). This CDR3 has 14 residues. V lost 2 bases and J 2 bases, leaving 10 bases between the germline ends. Germline loops: CDR1 SNHLY, CDR2 FYNNEI. CDR3 coding DNA: TGTGCCAGCAGTGAAACCAGGGGTACCTACGAGCAGTACTTC. Encoded protein: CASSETRGTYEQYF.

This chain connects TRBV18 to TRBJ1-2, with 8 nucleotides matching TRBD1. The CDR3 spans 14 residues. J was trimmed by 8 bases and V by 1 base; bases with no gene match: 6. Germline V gene lookup returns CDR1 KGHSH and CDR2 LQKENI. For the CDR3, the DNA is TGTGCCAGCTCACCACGCACAGGGGGAGAAGGCTACACCTTC. Its translation is CASSPRTGGEGYTF.

V is TRBV3-1 (or the pseudogene TRBV3-2) and J is TRBJ2-1; 12 bases match TRBD2. Germline lookup yields CDR1 LGHDT and CDR2 YNNKEL (reference sequence). The CDR3 is 15 amino acids. V lost 1 base and J lost 10; bases outside the gene matches: 5. The CDR3: CASSQVASGRGEQFF. Written as DNA, the CDR3 is TGTGCCAGCAGCCAAGTGGCTAGCGGGAGGGGGGAGCAGTTCTTC.

The chain carries TRBV28 and TRBJ1-6, with 11 bases identical to TRBD1. V lost 2 bases to trimming and J lost 0 bases; unmatched junction nucleotides: 6. In germline, CDR1 is MDHEN, CDR2 SYDVKM. The CDR3 covers 19 residues. CDR3 nucleotide sequence: TGTGCCAGCAGTTTACCGACCGGGACAGGGGGCTCCTATAATTCACCCCTCCACTTT. It is translated as CASSLPTGTGGSYNSPLHF.